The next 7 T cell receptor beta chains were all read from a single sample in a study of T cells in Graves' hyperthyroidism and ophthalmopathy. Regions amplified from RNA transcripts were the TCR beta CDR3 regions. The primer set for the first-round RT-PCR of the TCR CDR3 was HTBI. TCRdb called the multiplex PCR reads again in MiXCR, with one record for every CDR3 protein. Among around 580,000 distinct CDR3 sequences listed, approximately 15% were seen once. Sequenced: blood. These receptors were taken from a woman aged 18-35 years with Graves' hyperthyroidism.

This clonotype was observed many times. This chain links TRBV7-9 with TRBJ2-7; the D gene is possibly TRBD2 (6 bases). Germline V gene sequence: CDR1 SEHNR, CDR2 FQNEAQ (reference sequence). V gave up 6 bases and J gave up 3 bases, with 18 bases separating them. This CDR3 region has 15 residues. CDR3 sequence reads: CASSSPDGGDYEQYF. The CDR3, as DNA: TGTGCCAGCAGTTCGCCAGATGGAGGGGACTACGAGCAGTACTTC. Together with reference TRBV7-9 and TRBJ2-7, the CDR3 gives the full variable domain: DTGVSQNPRHKITKRGQNVTFRCDPISEHNRLYWYRQTLGQGPEFLTYFQNEAQLEKSRLLSDRFSAERPKGSFSTLEIQRTEQGDSAMYLCASSSPDGGDYEQYFGPGTRLTVT.

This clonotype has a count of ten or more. The CDR3 bases are TGCAGTGCTAGAGATCGTAGAGTGACAGTAAGGCCCCAAAATGAAAAACTGTTTTTT. It yields the protein CSARDRRVTVRPQNEKLFF. The chain uses TRBV20-1 and TRBJ1-4; tentatively, D is TRBD1 (5 bases). The CDR3 is made up of 19 amino acids. The germline V gene has CDR1 DFQATT and CDR2 SNEGSKA (reference sequence). With 0 bases removed from V and 5 bases from J, the gap between germline ends came to 25 bases.

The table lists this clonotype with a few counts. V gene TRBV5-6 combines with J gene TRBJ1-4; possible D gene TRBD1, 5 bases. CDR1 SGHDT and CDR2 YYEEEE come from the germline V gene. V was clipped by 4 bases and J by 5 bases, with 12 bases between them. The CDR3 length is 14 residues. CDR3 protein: CASSKDSLNEKLFF. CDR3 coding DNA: TGTGCCAGCAGCAAAGACAGCCTAAATGAAAAACTGTTTTTT.

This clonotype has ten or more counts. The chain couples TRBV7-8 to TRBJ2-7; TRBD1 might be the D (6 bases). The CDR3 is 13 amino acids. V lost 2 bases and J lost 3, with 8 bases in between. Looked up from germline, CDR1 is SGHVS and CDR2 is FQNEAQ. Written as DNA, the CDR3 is TGTGCCAGCAGCTTAAGGACAGTCTACGAGCAGTACTTC. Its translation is CASSLRTVYEQYF. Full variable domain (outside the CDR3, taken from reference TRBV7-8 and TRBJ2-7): GAGVSQSPRYKVAKRGQDVALRCDPISGHVSLFWYQQALGQGPEFLTYFQNEAQLDKSGLPSDRFFAERPEGSVSTLKIQRTQQEDSAVYLCASSLRTVYEQYFGPGTRLTVT.

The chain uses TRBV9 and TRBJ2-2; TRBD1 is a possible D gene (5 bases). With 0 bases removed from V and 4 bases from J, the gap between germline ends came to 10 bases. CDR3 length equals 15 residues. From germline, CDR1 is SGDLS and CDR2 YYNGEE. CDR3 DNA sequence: TGTGCCAGCAGCGTAGGAAGACAGCCCACCGGGGAGCTGTTTTTT. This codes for CASSVGRQPTGELFF.

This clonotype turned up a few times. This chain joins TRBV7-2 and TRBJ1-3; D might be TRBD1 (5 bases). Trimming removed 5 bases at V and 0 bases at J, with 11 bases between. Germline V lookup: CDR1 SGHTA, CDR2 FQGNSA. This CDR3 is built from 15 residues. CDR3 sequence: CASSQGLISGNTIYF. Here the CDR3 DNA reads TGTGCCAGCAGCCAGGGACTGATCTCTGGAAACACCATATATTTT.

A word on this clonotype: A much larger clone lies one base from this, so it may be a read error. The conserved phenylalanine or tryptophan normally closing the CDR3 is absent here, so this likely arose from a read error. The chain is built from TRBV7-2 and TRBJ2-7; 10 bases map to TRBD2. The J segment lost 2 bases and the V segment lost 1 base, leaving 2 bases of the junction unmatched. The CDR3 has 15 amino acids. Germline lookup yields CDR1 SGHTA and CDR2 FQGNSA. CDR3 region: CASSLGLAGAYEQYL. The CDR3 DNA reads TGTGCCAGCAGCTTAGGTCTAGCGGGGGCCTACGAGCAGTACCTC.